Listed below are T cell receptor beta chains from one sample, sequenced in a study of cytomegalovirus exposure and HLA in healthy donors. TCRdb keeps only in-frame clones here, not all; method: immunoSEQ multiplex PCR. Among roughly 80,000 clones listed, roughly 93% were seen once. Sequenced sample: PBMCs. These receptors originate from a man younger than 35 in good health and CMV-seronegative. Both conserved end residues are part of each CDR3. D genes are given only for firm matches. A row's size may be missing; if present it is once, few, many or a size class.

d_call: .; j_call: TRBJ1-2; v_call: TRBV7-2; clone_size: .; cdr3_nt: TGTGCCAGCAGTCCCGGGTCCACCTATGGCTACACCTTC; cdr3_aa: CASSPGSTYGYTF
d_call: .; j_call: TRBJ1-6; v_call: TRBV5-5; clone_size: .; cdr3_nt: TGTGCCAGCAGCATGCCGGAGGGAGAGAACTCACCCCTCCACTTT; cdr3_aa: CASSMPEGENSPLHF
d_call: .; j_call: TRBJ2-4; v_call: TRBV6-6; clone_size: few; cdr3_nt: TGTGCCAGCAGTTACCCCGACAGACTAGCCAAAAACATTCAGTACTTC; cdr3_aa: CASSYPDRLAKNIQYF
d_call: .; j_call: TRBJ1-2; v_call: TRBV7-9; clone_size: .; cdr3_nt: TGTGCCAGCAGCTTAGAAGCCGACAGGAATCGCTATGGCTACACCTTC; cdr3_aa: CASSLEADRNRYGYTF
d_call: .; j_call: TRBJ2-3; v_call: TRBV9; clone_size: .; cdr3_nt: TGTGCCAGCACCCGTGGGCCATCGGGGAACTCGGCAGATACGCAGTATTTT; cdr3_aa: CASTRGPSGNSADTQYF
d_call: .; j_call: TRBJ1-2; v_call: TRBV5-1; clone_size: .; cdr3_nt: TGCGCCAGCAGCTTGGTGGTCGGTCCTAACTATGGCTACACCTTC; cdr3_aa: CASSLVVGPNYGYTF
d_call: TRBD1; j_call: TRBJ1-5; v_call: TRBV5-1; clone_size: .; cdr3_nt: TGCGCCAGCAGCTTGGGTACAGGGGATCAGCCCCAGCATTTT; cdr3_aa: CASSLGTGDQPQHF
d_call: .; j_call: TRBJ1-2; v_call: TRBV6-5; clone_size: once; cdr3_nt: TGTGCCAGCAGTTTGGAGGGGAGGGCTTCGAGCTATGGCTACACCTTC; cdr3_aa: CASSLEGRASSYGYTF
d_call: TRBD2; j_call: TRBJ2-5; v_call: TRBV6-6; clone_size: .; cdr3_nt: TGTGCCAGCAGGAGGACTAGCGGGAGGAAGGAGACCCAGTACTTC; cdr3_aa: CASRRTSGRKETQYF
d_call: TRBD1; j_call: TRBJ1-1; v_call: TRBV5-1; clone_size: .; cdr3_nt: TGCGCCAGCAGTTCGGACAGGGTGGGGACTGAAGCTTTCTTT; cdr3_aa: CASSSDRVGTEAFF
d_call: TRBD2; j_call: TRBJ2-5; v_call: TRBV10-1; clone_size: .; cdr3_nt: TGCGCCAGCAGTGAGCGGAAGGGGACTAGGGGGACCCAGTACTTC; cdr3_aa: CASSERKGTRGTQYF
d_call: TRBD1; j_call: TRBJ2-3; v_call: TRBV6-5; clone_size: once; cdr3_nt: TGTGCCAGCAGTTACGGACAGGGGAAAGATACGCAGTATTTT; cdr3_aa: CASSYGQGKDTQYF
d_call: .; j_call: TRBJ2-7; v_call: TRBV27; clone_size: once; cdr3_nt: TGTGCCAGCAGTTATAGTCGACAGTCGTACGAGCAGTACTTC; cdr3_aa: CASSYSRQSYEQYF
d_call: .; j_call: TRBJ2-7; v_call: TRBV11-2; clone_size: .; cdr3_nt: TGTGCCAGCAGCCTAGCGGCAGGGGGCTACGAGCAGTACTTC; cdr3_aa: CASSLAAGGYEQYF
d_call: .; j_call: TRBJ1-1; v_call: TRBV6-5; clone_size: .; cdr3_nt: TGTGCCAGCAGTTACTCGCAGGGACTCCTCGCCTATGAAGCTTTCTTT; cdr3_aa: CASSYSQGLLAYEAFF
d_call: TRBD2; j_call: TRBJ2-2; v_call: TRBV5-1; clone_size: once; cdr3_nt: TGCGCCAGCAGCTCCGGGACTAGCAAAACCGGGGAGCTGTTTTTT; cdr3_aa: CASSSGTSKTGELFF
d_call: .; j_call: TRBJ1-4; v_call: TRBV6-5; clone_size: .; cdr3_nt: TGTGCCACCCGGGCGGGCTGGATTGAAAAACTGTTTTTT; cdr3_aa: CATRAGWIEKLFF
d_call: .; j_call: TRBJ1-5; v_call: TRBV7-2; clone_size: .; cdr3_nt: TGTGCCAGCAGCCCCTATAGCAATCAGCCCCAGCATTTT; cdr3_aa: CASSPYSNQPQHF
d_call: .; j_call: TRBJ1-2; v_call: TRBV6-1; clone_size: .; cdr3_nt: TGTGCCAGCAGTGAAGTCATGGGGGGTAGGGGCTACACCTTC; cdr3_aa: CASSEVMGGRGYTF
d_call: .; j_call: TRBJ2-1; v_call: TRBV5-1; clone_size: once; cdr3_nt: TGCGCCAGCAGTGTTAGTGCCTCCTACAATGAGCAGTTCTTC; cdr3_aa: CASSVSASYNEQFF
d_call: TRBD1; j_call: TRBJ2-7; v_call: TRBV6-5; clone_size: .; cdr3_nt: TGTGCCAGCAGCCGACAGGGCTACGAGCAGTACTTC; cdr3_aa: CASSRQGYEQYF
d_call: .; j_call: TRBJ1-2; v_call: TRBV4-1; clone_size: .; cdr3_nt: TGCGCCAGCAGCCAAGATGGACAAACGGTCTATGGCTACACCTTC; cdr3_aa: CASSQDGQTVYGYTF
d_call: TRBD1; j_call: TRBJ1-1; v_call: TRBV7-9; clone_size: .; cdr3_nt: TGTGCCACTCAACAGGGGTCAACTGAAGCTTTCTTT; cdr3_aa: CATQQGSTEAFF
d_call: TRBD2; j_call: TRBJ2-1; v_call: TRBV7-2; clone_size: once; cdr3_nt: TGTGCCAGCAGCTTAGGGGGCAGCGGGAGTTACTACAATGAGCAGTTCTTC; cdr3_aa: CASSLGGSGSYYNEQFF
d_call: .; j_call: TRBJ2-7; v_call: TRBV28; clone_size: .; cdr3_nt: TGTGCCAGCAGTTTAGCGGGATCCAGCTACGAGCAGTACTTC; cdr3_aa: CASSLAGSSYEQYF
d_call: .; j_call: TRBJ1-3; v_call: TRBV2; clone_size: .; cdr3_nt: TGTGCCAGCAGTTCGACAGGAGTCCCTGGAAACACCATATATTTT; cdr3_aa: CASSSTGVPGNTIYF